The sample holds one count of the clone carrying this T cell receptor beta chain. The table came from immunoSEQ multiplex PCR; TCRdb's copy has only in-frame clones and leaves some out. The profile covers about 130,000 clones, with approximately 83% appearing a single time and 8.5% to 10% taken by the ten largest. This entry belongs to a study of blood T cell repertoires in COVID-19. Between the trimmed V and J ends, which lost 4 bases and 3 bases, there was a span of 12 bases. The germline V gene encodes CDR1 MNHEY and CDR2 SVGAGI. The CDR3 sequence is 14 residues long. The clonotype was recovered from a man aged 40-49 years with active or convalescent COVID-19. The sequencing sample was made of peripheral blood. V is TRBV6-5 and J is TRBJ1-2; no definite D call. The CDR3 here is CASSSVTADYGYTF. CDR3 bases: TGTGCCAGCAGTTCAGTTACAGCTGACTATGGCTACACCTTC.